The table lists the clone carrying this TCR beta chain with a few counts. Antigen specificity is unknown. The data belong to a study of T cells in Graves' hyperthyroidism and ophthalmopathy. RNA transcripts yielded amplified TCR beta CDR3 regions. Primed by the HTBI set, a first-round RT-PCR was run on the TCR CDR3. TCRdb reprocessed the multiplex PCR reads with MiXCR, giving one entry per CDR3 protein. The sample lists roughly 710,000 distinct CDR3 sequences, about a third seen once, with less than 40% in the top ten. V shed 6 bases, J shed 2 bases, and the junction held 7 bases outside the gene matches. The CDR3 runs 15 residues. Uncontrolled infection, other autoimmune disease, pregnancy or lactation disqualified patients from enrolment. Orbital computed tomography, thyroid ultrasound, serum thyroxine and TRAb, and clinical symptoms together informed the diagnoses. Study results and limitations: From stable hyperthyroidism, ophthalmopathy was set apart by a 13 V-J model.

Sequenced material: blood. The chain joins TRBV12-3 or TRBV12-4 to TRBJ2-5; 9 bases are shared with TRBD1. The sequence came from a woman aged 40 to 49 with Graves' hyperthyroidism. The chain's CDR3 is CASSGDRVGQETQYF. The CDR3 nucleotides are TGTGCCAGCAGCGGGGACAGGGTTGGGCAAGAGACCCAGTACTTC.